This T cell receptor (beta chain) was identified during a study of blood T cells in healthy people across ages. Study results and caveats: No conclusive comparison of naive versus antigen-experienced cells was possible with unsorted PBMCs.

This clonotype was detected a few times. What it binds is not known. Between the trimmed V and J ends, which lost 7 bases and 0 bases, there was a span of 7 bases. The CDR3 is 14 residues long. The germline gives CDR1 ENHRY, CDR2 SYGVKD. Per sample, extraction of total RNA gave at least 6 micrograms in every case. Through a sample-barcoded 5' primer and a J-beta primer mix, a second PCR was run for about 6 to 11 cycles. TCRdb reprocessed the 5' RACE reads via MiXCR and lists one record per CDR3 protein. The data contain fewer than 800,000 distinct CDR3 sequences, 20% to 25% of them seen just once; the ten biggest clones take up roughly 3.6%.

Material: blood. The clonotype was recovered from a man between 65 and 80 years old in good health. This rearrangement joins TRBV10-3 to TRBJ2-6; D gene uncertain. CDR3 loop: CAIKQDSGANVLTF. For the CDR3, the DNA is TGTGCCATCAAGCAGGACTCTGGGGCCAACGTCCTGACTTTC.